One T cell receptor beta chain is described in this entry. Per the original data handling: Nucleated cell counts were estimated from reference gene primer amplification. Profiled with immunoSEQ multiplex PCR; TCRdb holds only in-frame clones, not every one. The DNA was the basis for D and trimming; V, J and clone size are from that table. The sample records roughly 410,000 clones, roughly 90% being singletons. This sample is drawn from a study of blood T cell repertoires in COVID-19. Whole-study context: COVID-19 samples collected from the United States, Italy and Spain covered acute and convalescent phases. Nucleic acid was either cDNA or gDNA, and it came from T cells, B-cell-depleted T cells, or PBMCs.

This receptor was taken from a man aged 40-55 years with acute or convalescent COVID-19. The specimen was peripheral blood.

The CDR3 spells CASSLDGTGGYGYTF. CDR3 in DNA: TGTGCCAGCAGCTTGGACGGGACAGGGGGCTATGGCTACACCTTC. This chain uses TRBV5-8 with TRBJ1-2, with 11 positions matching TRBD1. Germline V gene sequence: CDR1 SGHTS, CDR2 YDEGEE. J gave up 4 bases and V 0 bases, and 2 bases lay outside the gene matches. This CDR3 has 15 amino acids.